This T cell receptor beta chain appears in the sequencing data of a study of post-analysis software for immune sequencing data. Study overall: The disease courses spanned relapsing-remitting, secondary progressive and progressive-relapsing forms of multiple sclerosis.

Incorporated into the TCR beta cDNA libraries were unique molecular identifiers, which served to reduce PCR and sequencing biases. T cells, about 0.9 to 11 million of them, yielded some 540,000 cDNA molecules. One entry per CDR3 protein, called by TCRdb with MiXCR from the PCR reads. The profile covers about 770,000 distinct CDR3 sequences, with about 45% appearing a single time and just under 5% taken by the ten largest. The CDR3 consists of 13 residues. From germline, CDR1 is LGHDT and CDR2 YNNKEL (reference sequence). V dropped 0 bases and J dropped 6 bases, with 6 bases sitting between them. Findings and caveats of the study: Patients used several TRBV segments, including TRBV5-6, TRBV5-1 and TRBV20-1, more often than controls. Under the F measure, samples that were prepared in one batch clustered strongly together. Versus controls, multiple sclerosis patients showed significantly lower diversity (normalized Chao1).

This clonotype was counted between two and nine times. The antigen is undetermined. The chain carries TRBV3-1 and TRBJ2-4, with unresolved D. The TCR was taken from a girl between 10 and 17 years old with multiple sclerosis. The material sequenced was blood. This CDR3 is CASSQEGRNIQYF. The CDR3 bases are TGTGCCAGCAGCCAAGAGGGTAGAAACATTCAGTACTTC.